This TCR beta chain came from a study of Ad26.COV2.S vaccination and SARS-CoV-2 variants. This clone was observed a few times. Generated by immunoSEQ multiplex PCR, the TCRdb table keeps only in-frame clones and is missing some. The data contain approximately 400,000 clones, 83% of them singletons. Documented treatment: around 19 received Ad26.COV2.S at low or high dose, single or two shots; about 5 received placebo; per-sample allocation not given. Day 63 after the first vaccine or placebo injection was the time point for sampling. V lost 5 bases, J lost 0 bases, and 11 bases lay in between. Germline CDR1 SNHLY, CDR2 FYNNEI. The length of the CDR3 is 15 residues.

The sample in question was peripheral blood, obtained in a trial of Ad26.COV2.S vaccine versus placebo. The chain couples TRBV2 to TRBJ1-3; D gene ambiguous. This sequence originates from a person aged 18-60 years who received the Ad26.COV2.S COVID-19 vaccine or a placebo. The CDR3 region is CASSLGTDSGNTIYF. Written as DNA, the CDR3 is TGTGCCAGCAGTCTCGGCACGGACTCTGGAAACACCATATATTTT. Complete variable domain (other parts from reference TRBV2 and TRBJ1-3): EPEVTQTPSHQVTQMGQEVILRCVPISNHLYFYWYRQILGQKVEFLVSFYNNEISEKSEIFDDQFSVERPDGSNFTLKIRSTKLEDSAMYFCASSLGTDSGNTIYFGEGSWLTVV.